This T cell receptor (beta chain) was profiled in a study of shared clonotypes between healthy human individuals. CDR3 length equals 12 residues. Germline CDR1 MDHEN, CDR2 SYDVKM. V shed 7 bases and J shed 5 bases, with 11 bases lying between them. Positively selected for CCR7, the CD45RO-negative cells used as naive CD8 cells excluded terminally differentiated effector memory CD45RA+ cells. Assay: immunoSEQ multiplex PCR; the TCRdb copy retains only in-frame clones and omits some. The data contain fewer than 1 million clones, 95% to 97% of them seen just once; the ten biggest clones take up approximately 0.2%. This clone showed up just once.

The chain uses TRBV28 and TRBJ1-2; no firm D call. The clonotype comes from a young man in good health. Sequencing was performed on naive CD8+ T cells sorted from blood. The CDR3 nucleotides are TGTGCCAGCAACGACTGGGTTTATGGCTACACCTTC. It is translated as CASNDWVYGYTF.